The T cell receptor (beta chain) under discussion was sequenced for a study of identical twins. This clonotype has ten or more counts. Using its own MiXCR run on the 5' RACE reads, TCRdb lists one record per CDR3 protein. The sample lists fewer than 650,000 distinct CDR3 sequences; 7.1% were seen once. CDR3 length: 13 residues. CDR1 SNHLY and CDR2 FYNNEI come from the germline V gene. The V end was cut by 6 bases, the J end by 4 bases, with 10 bases between. The sample was also reused in another study, on yellow fever vaccine responses in identical twins.

The chain links TRBV2 to TRBJ2-1; maybe TRBD2 (5 bases). Sequenced sample: PBMCs. The clonotype was recovered from a woman under 30 in good health. In DNA form, the CDR3 reads TGTGCCAGCAGCCCGGGAAAATACAATGAGCAGTTCTTC. Its protein is CASSPGKYNEQFF.